These T cell receptor beta chains were read from a single sample in a study of T-cell memory formation after mild COVID-19. Each CDR3 protein gets one entry after TCRdb re-called the 5' RACE reads with MiXCR. The top ten clones hold 7% to 9.5% of a sample with over 350,000 distinct CDR3 sequences, 20% to 30% of them seen once. Sequenced: PBMCs or a T cell subset sorted from them (not recorded which). The origin of the receptors is an adult woman who had mild COVID-19 (a few samples of this study predate the infection). Cell type and time point are not known. The CDR3 runs from the conserved cysteine through the conserved F or W. The D gene is left open where the match is weak. The size field is filled for only some rows; it gives once, few, many or a size class.

D gene,clone size,J gene,V gene,CDR3 protein,CDR3 DNA
-,-,TRBJ1-4,TRBV24-1,CATSDLEGAKLFF,TGTGCCACCAGTGATTTGGAGGGCGCAAAACTGTTTTTT
-,-,TRBJ1-2,TRBV6-5,CASRPRTVYGYTF,TGTGCCAGCAGGCCTAGGACAGTCTATGGCTACACCTTC
-,-,TRBJ1-2,TRBV6-2/TRBV6-3,CASRNQGKGYGYTF,TGTGCCAGCAGGAATCAGGGGAAAGGCTATGGCTACACCTTC
-,few,TRBJ1-1,TRBV5-1,CASSLWQPNTEAFF,TGCGCCAGCAGCTTATGGCAACCGAACACTGAAGCTTTCTTT
-,-,TRBJ2-7,TRBV10-3,CAIGGRGEQYF,TGTGCCATCGGGGGGAGAGGCGAGCAGTACTTC
TRBD1,few,TRBJ2-3,TRBV6-2/TRBV6-3,CASSPLTGRDTQYF,TGTGCCAGCAGTCCACTGACAGGGAGAGATACGCAGTATTTT
TRBD1,-,TRBJ2-2,TRBV19,CASRGQSSAGELFF,TGTGCCAGTCGGGGACAGTCCAGCGCCGGGGAGCTGTTTTTT
TRBD2,many,TRBJ2-1,TRBV20-1,CSARTGGGAYNEQFF,TGCAGTGCTAGAACTGGCGGGGGGGCTTACAATGAGCAGTTCTTC
-,once,TRBJ1-1,TRBV5-1,CASSLDLRVGTEAFF,TGCGCCAGCAGCTTGGATTTGAGGGTGGGCACTGAAGCTTTCTTT
-,-,TRBJ2-3,TRBV25-1,CASSEYNLVWDTQYF,TGTGCCAGCAGTGAATATAACTTGGTCTGGGATACGCAGTATTTT
-,-,TRBJ2-5,TRBV9,CASSVGPGLEETQYF,TGTGCCAGCAGCGTAGGTCCGGGGCTGGAGGAGACCCAGTACTTC
-,few,TRBJ2-1,TRBV15,CATSRQGQGYNEQFF,TGTGCCACCAGCCGCCAGGGTCAAGGGTACAATGAGCAGTTCTTC
TRBD1,-,TRBJ1-1,TRBV10-3,CAISDAGQGGPNTEAFF,TGTGCCATCAGCGATGCGGGACAGGGGGGCCCTAACACTGAAGCTTTCTTT
TRBD1,-,TRBJ2-5,TRBV29-1,CSVEVDRGKTQYF,TGCAGCGTTGAGGTTGACAGGGGTAAGACCCAGTACTTC
-,-,TRBJ2-1,TRBV7-6,CASSPEDTEHYNEQFF,TGTGCCAGCAGCCCCGAGGACACCGAACATTACAATGAGCAGTTCTTC
-,-,TRBJ1-5,TRBV20-1,CSARGQNNQPQHF,TGCAGTGCTAGGGGGCAGAACAATCAGCCCCAGCATTTT
TRBD2,-,TRBJ2-3,TRBV6-6,CASSSSSGGAVDTQYF,TGTGCCAGCAGTTCATCTAGCGGGGGGGCCGTAGATACGCAGTATTTT
-,few,TRBJ2-3,TRBV30,CAWSGYTQYF,TGTGCCTGGAGTGGATATACGCAGTATTTT
-,-,TRBJ2-1,TRBV7-7,CASSLSADGSYNEQFF,TGTGCTAGCAGCTTATCGGCAGACGGCTCCTACAATGAGCAGTTCTTC
TRBD2,few,TRBJ2-3,TRBV7-8,CASSLVAGVGADTQYF,TGTGCCAGCAGCTTAGTGGCGGGAGTAGGGGCAGATACGCAGTATTTT
-,few,TRBJ2-7,TRBV4-1,CASSPPGQVYEQYF,TGCGCCAGCAGCCCCCCGGGACAAGTCTACGAGCAGTACTTC
-,few,TRBJ2-1,TRBV20-1,CSARGTSEQFF,TGCAGTGCTAGAGGGACAAGTGAGCAGTTCTTC